One sample yielded the 17 T cell receptor beta chains listed below, sequenced in a study of shared clonotypes between healthy human individuals. The protocol was immunoSEQ multiplex PCR, while the TCRdb copy is restricted to in-frame clones and leaves out a portion. The sample lists about 2 million clones; roughly 94% were seen once. Positively selected for CCR7, the CD45RO-negative cells used as naive CD8 cells excluded terminally differentiated effector memory CD45RA+ cells. The material sequenced was naive CD8+ T cells sorted from blood. Source of these receptors: a man aged 18 to 29 in good health.

The V gene is TRBV10-2, the J gene TRBJ2-1; D remains ambiguous. Per the germline V gene, CDR1 is WSHSY and CDR2 is SAAADI. Trimming shortened V by 2 bases and J by 13 bases, and 12 bases separated the two germline ends. The CDR3 is 12 amino acids. As DNA, the CDR3 is TGCGCCAGCAGTGAGATGAGCCCAGGACAGTTCTTC. This sequence encodes CASSEMSPGQFF.

This clone was observed a handful of times. The gene calls are TRBV6-5 and TRBJ2-1; D is perhaps TRBD1 (6 bases). The V end lost 6 bases, the J end lost 3 bases, and 15 bases lay between the germline ends. Germline CDR1 and CDR2: MNHEY and SVGAGI. The CDR3 has 15 residues. This chain's CDR3 is CASSLQGPGYNEQFF. In nucleotides, the CDR3 is TGTGCCAGCAGCCTACAGGGTCCCGGCTACAATGAGCAGTTCTTC.

This chain links TRBV5-6 with TRBJ2-1; possible D gene TRBD1, 6 bases. In germline, CDR1 is SGHDT, CDR2 YYEEEE. The CDR3 totals 15 residues. Trimming shortened V by 0 bases and J by 8 bases, and 15 bases separated the two germline ends. Here the CDR3 DNA reads TGTGCCAGCAGCTTGGGGTCCCGGGACATATATGAGCAGTTCTTC. This gives the protein CASSLGSRDIYEQFF.

A note on this clone: Different DNA sequences within this sample yield the same CDR3. The V and J genes are TRBV6-1 and TRBJ2-2, with D hard to call. The CDR3 totals 11 residues. Germline V gene data show CDR1 as MNHNS and CDR2 as SASEGT. Deletions cut 3 bases from V and 7 bases from J, with 3 bases between. Here the CDR3 DNA reads TGTGCCAGCAGTGAGGTCGGGGAGCTGTTTTTT. Amino acid sequence: CASSEVGELFF.

The J gene is TRBJ1-4, the V gene TRBV9; D uncertain. With 3 bases removed from V and 8 bases from J, the gap between germline ends came to 14 bases. Germline CDR1 is SGDLS and CDR2 is YYNGEE. The CDR3 consists of 14 residues. CDR3 DNA sequence: TGTGCCAGCAGCGAGGACCCCCGGTCGGAAAAACTGTTTTTT. Translating it yields CASSEDPRSEKLFF.

Only one count was recorded for this clone. The V and J genes are TRBV30 and TRBJ2-1; the D gene could be TRBD1 or TRBD2 (6 bases each). Germline assignment: CDR1 GTSNPN and CDR2 SVGIG (reference sequence). Deletions cut 8 bases from V and 5 bases from J, with 22 bases between. This CDR3 is built from 15 residues. The CDR3 is CARTRQEGSDNEQFF. The DNA of the CDR3 is TGTGCCCGGACGCGACAGGAGGGATCGGACAATGAGCAGTTCTTC.

V usage is TRBV4-1 and J usage is TRBJ2-4; the D is unclear. Germline CDR1 is MGHRA and CDR2 is YSYEKL. Trimming cost V 0 bases and J 0 bases, with 9 bases left between them. There are 16 residues in the CDR3. CDR3 loop: CASSQEWGLAKNIQYF. For the CDR3, the DNA is TGCGCCAGCAGCCAAGAGTGGGGTCTAGCCAAAAACATTCAGTACTTC.

V gene TRBV27 combines with J gene TRBJ2-2; possible D gene TRBD1, 7 bases. The CDR3 is 16 residues long. The germline gives CDR1 MNHEY, CDR2 SMNVEV (reference sequence). Trimming left V 6 bases short and J 2 bases short, with 16 bases between. The chain's CDR3 is CASSPQGGGNTGELFF. CDR3 nucleotides: TGTGCCAGCAGCCCCCAGGGGGGAGGAAACACCGGGGAGCTGTTTTTT.

The chain is built from TRBV5-4 and TRBJ1-6; D is unclear. The ends were cut back, 4 bases at V and 7 bases at J, with 18 bases in the middle. The CDR3 covers 16 residues. Germline-derived CDR1 and CDR2 are SGHNT and YYREEE (reference sequence). CDR3 bases: TGTGCCAGCAGCACCGGTCCCGGGGAATTCAATTCACCCCTCCACTTT. Protein product: CASSTGPGEFNSPLHF. The full variable domain, with the rest looked up from reference TRBV5-4 and TRBJ1-6, is ETGVTQSPTHLIKTRGQQVTLRCSSQSGHNTVSWYQQALGQGPQFIFQYYREEENGRGNFPPRFSGLQFPNYSSELNVNALELDDSALYLCASSTGPGEFNSPLHFGNGTRLTVT.

The chain is built from TRBV4-1 and TRBJ2-1; 9 nucleotides agree with TRBD1. After removal of 6 bases from V and 0 bases from J, the junction contained 12 bases not matched to a gene. The CDR3 sequence is 18 residues long. Germline V gene data show CDR1 as MGHRA and CDR2 as YSYEKL. CDR3 nucleotides: TGCGCCAGCAGACCCCAGGACAGGGGCTTGAGCTCCTACAATGAGCAGTTCTTC. Its translation: CASRPQDRGLSSYNEQFF.

The chain carries TRBV21-1 and TRBJ2-7; TRBD1 reflects the table's D call only, with no check against the DNA. TRBV21-1 constitutes a pseudogene. The CDR3 contains 15 residues. Here the CDR3 DNA reads TGTGCCAGCAGCCCCAAAGTGACAGCCTCCTACGAGCAGTACTTC. The encoded protein is CASSPKVTASYEQYF.

This rearrangement joins TRBV5-1 to TRBJ2-3; D not certain. Germline CDR1 is SGHRS and CDR2 is YFSETQ. Trimming left V 0 bases short and J 3 bases short, with 11 bases between. The CDR3 extends over 15 amino acids. The DNA of the CDR3 is TGCGCCAGCAGCTTGGAATCTCCGAGGACAGATACGCAGTATTTT. Protein sequence: CASSLESPRTDTQYF.

V gene TRBV7-9 combines with J gene TRBJ2-1; the match to TRBD2 covers 9 bases. CDR1 is SEHNR, CDR2 FQNEAQ, per germline (reference sequence). The CDR3 sequence is 17 residues long. After removal of 5 bases from V and 9 bases from J, the junction contained 17 bases not matched to a gene. The CDR3 region has the DNA TGTGCCAGCAGCCCGACTCTAGGAGTAGCGGGAGAAATTGAGCAGTTCTTC. Its protein is CASSPTLGVAGEIEQFF.

This chain uses TRBV5-1 with TRBJ2-1, with a tentative D call TRBD2 (6 bases). Germline lookup yields CDR1 SGHRS and CDR2 YFSETQ. The V and J ends lost 1 base and 9 bases respectively, with 11 bases between them. The CDR3 has 13 amino acids. CDR3 DNA: TGCGCCAGCAGCTTGATTAGCGGCGGTGAGCAGTTCTTC. This sequence encodes CASSLISGGEQFF.

The J gene is TRBJ2-7, the V gene TRBV19; 9 bases match TRBD1. This CDR3 comprises 14 residues. The trim removed 4 bases at V and 3 bases at J, leaving 4 bases unmatched. The V gene's germline CDR1 is LNHDA and CDR2 SQIVND (reference sequence). CDR3: CASSRTGADYEQYF. The CDR3 region has the DNA TGTGCCAGTAGTAGGACAGGGGCGGACTACGAGCAGTACTTC.

The chain has TRBV7-6 and TRBJ2-7; 14 positions match TRBD2. The CDR3 extends over 17 amino acids. The V and J ends lost 0 bases and 1 base, in that order; junction bases with no gene match: 2. Germline V lookup: CDR1 SGHVS, CDR2 FNYEAQ. CDR3 sequence reads: CASSLAGLAGGSYEQYF. As DNA, the CDR3 is TGTGCCAGCAGCTTAGCAGGACTAGCGGGAGGTTCCTACGAGCAGTACTTC.

The chain carries TRBV30 and TRBJ1-1; the D gene is possibly TRBD1 (6 bases). Trimming pared 0 bases from V and 11 bases from J, leaving 10 bases between. This CDR3 region has 11 residues. The germline CDR1 and CDR2 sequences are GTSNPN and SVGIG (reference sequence). The CDR3, as DNA: TGTGCCTGGAGTGTACCGGGGGCCGCTTTCTTT. It is translated as CAWSVPGAAFF.